These 25 T cell receptor beta chains were all obtained from the same sample, sequenced in a study of blood T cell repertoires in COVID-19. Profiled with immunoSEQ multiplex PCR; TCRdb holds only in-frame clones, not every one. The sample has 200,000 to 300,000 clones; roughly 88% are singletons. Sequencing was done on a sample of peripheral blood. All receptors come from a man aged 40-49 years who had recovered from COVID-19.

The chain joins TRBV19 to TRBJ2-5; 11 bases map to TRBD2. Looked up from germline, CDR1 is LNHDA and CDR2 is SQIVND (reference sequence). There are 19 residues in the CDR3. J lost 1 base, V lost 3 bases, and 13 bases had no gene match. The CDR3 nucleotides are TGTGCCAGTAGTATCTCCCCTACGAGACTAGCGGGGATCCAAGAGACCCAGTACTTC. Encoded protein: CASSISPTRLAGIQETQYF.

The chain links TRBV5-5 to TRBJ2-1; TRBD1 agrees at 7 bases. The ends lost 3 bases at V and 0 bases at J; junction bases unmatched: 9. CDR1 is SGHKS, CDR2 YYEKEE, per germline (reference sequence). This CDR3 is built from 17 residues. CDR3 sequence: CASSSRTGGSSYNEQFF. The CDR3, as DNA: TGTGCCAGCAGCTCACGGACAGGCGGAAGCTCCTACAATGAGCAGTTCTTC.

This clone has only a few counts. The chain uses TRBV30 and TRBJ2-7, with D tentatively TRBD2 (5 bases). In germline, CDR1 is GTSNPN, CDR2 SVGIG (reference sequence). Trimming removed 4 bases from V and 6 bases from J, with 16 bases in between. CDR3 length equals 13 residues. The chain's CDR3 is CAWNGLLSGEQYF. Written as DNA, the CDR3 is TGTGCCTGGAACGGACTCCTATCGGGCGAGCAGTACTTC.

The chain combines TRBV4-3 with TRBJ2-3; the D gene is possibly TRBD2 (6 bases). The CDR3 sequence is 14 residues long. Germline CDR1 reads LGHNA; CDR2 reads YSLEER. V lost 1 base and J 5 bases, leaving 10 bases between the germline ends. The CDR3: CASSQGRREDTQYF. Written as DNA, the CDR3 is TGCGCCAGCAGCCAAGGGAGGAGGGAAGATACGCAGTATTTT.

V and J are TRBV11-2 and TRBJ2-5, with D maybe TRBD2 (7 bases). The CDR3 has 17 residues. V lost 5 bases and J 1 base, leaving 20 bases between the germline ends. Per the germline V gene, CDR1 is SGHAT and CDR2 is FQNNGV. The CDR3, as DNA: TGTGCCAGCAGCCGTCTCCGGTTAGGGGGGGTCCAAGAGACCCAGTACTTC. Translating it yields CASSRLRLGGVQETQYF.

This clone was picked up one time. The J gene is TRBJ1-3, the V gene TRBV23-1, with TRBD1 identical over 7 bases. TRBV23-1 belongs to the ORF category, with a function that is uncertain. Germline trimming cut 2 bases from V and 3 bases from J; bases unmatched to any gene: 10. The CDR3 has 17 residues. The CDR3, as DNA: TGCGCCAGCAGTCAAAGGTGGGCAAGGGGGCTTGGAAACACCATATATTTT. Translating it yields CASSQRWARGLGNTIYF.

This sequence joins TRBV5-1 and TRBJ2-2, with no clear D. Germline CDR1 reads SGHRS; CDR2 reads YFSETQ. V lost 4 bases and J 7 bases, leaving 8 bases between the germline ends. The CDR3 is made up of 12 amino acids. CDR3 amino acids: CASSPNGGELFF. CDR3 in DNA: TGCGCCAGCAGCCCGAACGGCGGGGAGCTGTTTTTT.

Here the CDR3 DNA reads TGTGCCTGGCATGTTCGGGGAGCGCCAGATACGCAGTATTTT. This sequence encodes CAWHVRGAPDTQYF. The chain has TRBV30 and TRBJ2-3; tentative D call: TRBD2 (5 bases). V was pared by 5 bases and J by 4 bases, with 16 bases between. The CDR3 is 14 amino acids. The germline gives CDR1 GTSNPN, CDR2 SVGIG (reference sequence).

This clone came up once. The rearrangement links TRBV21-1 to TRBJ2-6; the DNA was not used to check the table's D call, TRBD2. TRBV21-1 is given as a pseudogene. The CDR3 is 15 amino acids. The CDR3 protein is CASSKAVSGANVLTF. CDR3 in DNA: TGTGCCAGCAGCAAAGCCGTCTCTGGGGCCAACGTCCTGACTTTC.

The chain combines TRBV20-1 with TRBJ2-7; possibly TRBD1 for D (6 bases). V was pared by 5 bases and J by 7 bases, with 12 bases between. This CDR3 region has 11 residues. Germline assignment: CDR1 DFQATT and CDR2 SNEGSKA (reference sequence). The CDR3 region has the DNA TGCAGTGCTCGACAGGTTGGGGAGCAGTACTTC. Encoded protein: CSARQVGEQYF.

The V and J genes are TRBV9 and TRBJ2-7, with 9 bases lining up with TRBD1. The V gene's germline CDR1 is SGDLS and CDR2 YYNGEE. The CDR3 totals 18 residues. Losses at the gene ends were 4 bases for V and 5 bases for J; bases not matched to a gene: 19. DNA of the CDR3: TGTGCCAGCAGCCCGCGGACAGGGGATAACATCGGAGTGAACGAGCAGTACTTC. Encoded protein: CASSPRTGDNIGVNEQYF.

V usage is TRBV5-1 and J usage is TRBJ2-1; 7 bases fit TRBD2. Germline trimming cut 4 bases from V and 6 bases from J; bases unmatched to any gene: 16. CDR1 and CDR2 from the germline V gene are SGHRS and YFSETQ. This CDR3 has 17 residues. CDR3 amino acids: CASSPQPSGGGLNEQFF. The CDR3 DNA follows: TGCGCCAGCAGCCCCCAACCATCGGGAGGAGGCCTCAATGAGCAGTTCTTC.

This chain joins TRBV25-1 and TRBJ2-1; no definite D call. The CDR3 is 14 residues long. Trimming left V 3 bases short and J 6 bases short, with 12 bases between. CDR1 and CDR2 (germline): MGHDK, SYGVNS. CDR3 bases: TGTGCCAGCAGTGAGAAAACAGTTGGCAATGAGCAGTTCTTC. It is translated as CASSEKTVGNEQFF.

This chain links TRBV5-1 with TRBJ2-1, with 12 bases identical to TRBD1. This CDR3 comprises 14 residues. V dropped 3 bases and J dropped 14; count of bases not matched to a gene: 9. Germline loops: CDR1 SGHRS, CDR2 YFSETQ. The CDR3, as DNA: TGCGCCAGCAGCTCAGGCGGGACAGGGGGCGGAGAGTTCTTC. This codes for CASSSGGTGGGEFF.

The CDR3 loop reads CASSEGRTGNEQYF. In DNA form, the CDR3 reads TGCGCCAGCAGTGAAGGTAGAACCGGGAACGAGCAGTACTTC. V is TRBV10-1 and J is TRBJ2-7, with a tentative D call TRBD2 (5 bases). The germline V gene encodes CDR1 WNHNN and CDR2 SYGVQD (reference sequence). V shed 3 bases and J shed 5 bases, with 14 bases lying between them. The CDR3 has 14 amino acids.

The chain has TRBV9 and TRBJ2-1; 12 nucleotides agree with TRBD2. Germline V gene sequence: CDR1 SGDLS, CDR2 YYNGEE. The CDR3 extends over 17 amino acids. V lost 3 bases, J lost 4 bases, and 8 bases stayed unmatched. CDR3 sequence: CASSASLLAGGYNEQFF. DNA for the CDR3: TGTGCCAGCAGCGCGAGCCTACTAGCGGGGGGATACAATGAGCAGTTCTTC. Filled out from reference TRBV9 and TRBJ2-1, the complete variable domain reads DSGVTQTPKHLITATGQRVTLRCSPRSGDLSVYWYQQSLDQGLQFLIQYYNGEERAKGNILERFSAQQFPDLHSELNLSSLELGDSALYFCASSASLLAGGYNEQFFGPGTRLTVL.

The chain combines TRBV9 with TRBJ2-7, with 7 bases aligning to TRBD1. J lost 3 bases, V lost 0 bases, and 3 bases had no gene match. CDR1 and CDR2 (germline): SGDLS, YYNGEE. CDR3 length equals 14 residues. In nucleotides, the CDR3 is TGTGCCAGCAGCGTAGCGGCAGGGGGCTACGAGCAGTACTTC. Protein product: CASSVAAGGYEQYF.

This chain connects TRBV6-2 or TRBV6-3 to TRBJ1-1; 9 nucleotides match TRBD1. V shed 0 bases and J 10 bases; nucleotides not matched to a gene: 9. The CDR3 has 15 amino acids. Germline V gene data show CDR1 as MNHEY and CDR2 as SVGEGT. The CDR3 DNA sequence: TGTGCCAGCAGTTACTCTGGGACAGGGATACCCAGAGCTTTCTTT. This encodes CASSYSGTGIPRAFF.

This clone was seen only once. This chain joins TRBV25-1 and TRBJ1-2, with 10 bases identical to TRBD1. The CDR3 runs to 14 residues. J gave up 7 bases and V 1 base, and 3 bases lay outside the gene matches. Germline CDR1 MGHDK, CDR2 SYGVNS. Here the CDR3 DNA reads TGTGCCAGCAGTGAATCTCGGGACAGGGGTGGCTACACCTTC. This codes for CASSESRDRGGYTF.

The rearrangement joins TRBV14 to TRBJ1-1, with D possibly matching TRBD1 (5 bases). The CDR3 extends over 17 amino acids. Germline CDR1 SGHDN, CDR2 FVKESK. Between the trimmed V and J ends, which lost 2 bases and 6 bases, there was a span of 22 bases. CDR3 sequence reads: CASSQPPQSTGGAEAFF. For the CDR3, the DNA is TGTGCCAGCAGCCAACCTCCACAGTCTACCGGAGGGGCTGAAGCTTTCTTT.

J is TRBJ1-1 and V is TRBV2; 8 positions match TRBD1. The V and J ends lost 6 bases and 6 bases, in that order; junction bases with no gene match: 3. Germline assignment: CDR1 SNHLY and CDR2 FYNNEI. This CDR3 spans 12 amino acids. The CDR3 DNA follows: TGTGCCAGCAGCGGACAGGGCCCTGAAGCTTTCTTT. As protein: CASSGQGPEAFF.

This clone was found a few times. The rearrangement links TRBV27 to TRBJ2-7; TRBD2 agrees at 8 bases. CDR3 length: 16 amino acids. V dropped 6 bases and J dropped 5; count of bases not matched to a gene: 15. Germline values: CDR1 MNHEY, CDR2 SMNVEV (reference sequence). The CDR3 sequence is CASSRLPGTSGDEQYF. DNA of the CDR3: TGTGCCAGCAGCCGTCTCCCCGGCACTAGCGGAGACGAGCAGTACTTC.

The V call is TRBV5-4, the J call TRBJ2-5; no firm D call. Per germline, CDR1 SGHNT and CDR2 YYREEE (reference sequence). The CDR3 consists of 13 residues. V lost 3 bases and J lost 5, with 11 bases in between. The CDR3 DNA reads TGTGCCAGCAGCTGGGCCCTTTCTGAGACCCAGTACTTC. Its protein product is CASSWALSETQYF.

The chain is built from TRBV7-2 and TRBJ1-3; 8 bases fit TRBD1. CDR1 is SGHTA, CDR2 FQGNSA, per germline. V lost 6 bases and J lost 4; bases outside the gene matches: 5. The CDR3 has 14 amino acids. The CDR3 loop reads CASSLTGDGNTIYF. CDR3 coding DNA: TGTGCCAGCAGTCTGACAGGGGACGGAAACACCATATATTTT.

The chain is built from TRBV10-3 and TRBJ1-2, with D tentatively TRBD1 (5 bases). The CDR3 extends over 11 amino acids. The germline V and J ends were trimmed by 3 bases and 14 bases, with 13 bases remaining between them. Germline CDR1 and CDR2: ENHRY and SYGVKD. The CDR3 is CAISDLTVKTF. The DNA of the CDR3 is TGTGCCATCAGTGACTTGACAGTCAAAACCTTC.